The 2 T cell receptor beta chains in this list originate from one sample, sequenced in a study of OX40 agonist ivuxolimab in advanced cancers. Data came from immunoSEQ multiplex PCR; TCRdb stores just in-frame clones and leaves some out. The data hold about 82,000 clones, with roughly 90% observed a single time. The sequenced sample was CD4+ or CD8+ T cells sorted from blood, obtained in a trial of the OX40 agonist ivuxolimab. The origin of the receptors is an adult with an advanced solid tumor such as melanoma, head and neck, liver or kidney cancer.

The chain employs TRBV30 and TRBJ1-4; D call uncertain. Germline values: CDR1 GTSNPN, CDR2 SVGIG (reference sequence). CDR3 size: 15 residues. The V end was cut by 3 bases, the J end by 8 bases, with 19 bases between. The CDR3 DNA sequence: TGTGCCTGGAGCCCTTCAAGGCAGGTTGAGGAAAAACTGTTTTTT. It encodes CAWSPSRQVEEKLFF.

The rearrangement links TRBV2 to TRBJ2-3; the match to TRBD2 covers 7 bases. Germline CDR1 is SNHLY and CDR2 is FYNNEI. CDR3 length: 17 residues. The V gene end was trimmed by 5 bases and the J gene end by 3 bases; junction bases not matched to a gene: 14. This CDR3 is CASSTSSDPGGTDTQYF. The CDR3 DNA reads TGTGCCAGCAGTACCTCTAGCGACCCCGGGGGGACAGATACGCAGTATTTT.